This TCR beta chain appears in the sequencing data of a study of blood T cell repertoires in COVID-19. Study-wide context: The United States, Italy and Spain provided the acute and convalescent COVID-19 samples.

The method was immunoSEQ multiplex PCR; TCRdb's version includes in-frame clones alone and lacks a portion of them. The sample carries 150,000 to 200,000 clones, roughly 86% recorded once. This CDR3 spans 16 amino acids. Germline trimming cut 2 bases from V and 4 bases from J; bases unmatched to any gene: 7. The germline CDR1 and CDR2 sequences are SGDLS and YYNGEE. The clonotype was recovered from a woman older than 75 in a cohort sampled during active or convalescent COVID-19. The sequencing sample was made of peripheral blood. The chain employs TRBV9 and TRBJ2-1, with 9 positions matching TRBD2. The CDR3 coding sequence is TGTGCCAGCAGCGTTGGAGCGGGGGGTATGTACAATGAGCAGTTCTTC. This gives the protein CASSVGAGGMYNEQFF.